The present T cell receptor (beta chain) was sequenced within a study of blood T cell dynamics during melanoma immunotherapy. Study context: First-line therapy was either pembrolizumab or nivolumab with ipilimumab for metastatic melanoma.

Only one count was recorded for this clone. DNA loading was fixed at approximately 0.35 ug for all bulk PBMC samples. The table came from immunoSEQ multiplex PCR; TCRdb's copy has only in-frame clones and leaves some out. Seen here are some 10,000 clones, over 70% observed once, and the top ten hold about 6.9%. Time point reported: week 3, after first cycle of checkpoint inhibitor. Response was assessed by RECIST 1.1 at 12 weeks, except a couple of rapid progressors. The CDR3 loop spans 16 amino acids. V lost 0 bases, J lost 5 bases, and 6 bases stayed unmatched. Per germline, CDR1 SGHTA and CDR2 FQGTGA.

This sequence originates from a human donor with melanoma. The V gene is TRBV7-3, the J gene TRBJ2-1; the match to TRBD2 covers 8 bases. The source was blood, collected from a patient treated with checkpoint blockade. In DNA form, the CDR3 reads TGTGCCAGCAGCTTAACGAGCGGGGGACCCAACAATGAGCAGTTCTTC. Translating gives CASSLTSGGPNNEQFF.